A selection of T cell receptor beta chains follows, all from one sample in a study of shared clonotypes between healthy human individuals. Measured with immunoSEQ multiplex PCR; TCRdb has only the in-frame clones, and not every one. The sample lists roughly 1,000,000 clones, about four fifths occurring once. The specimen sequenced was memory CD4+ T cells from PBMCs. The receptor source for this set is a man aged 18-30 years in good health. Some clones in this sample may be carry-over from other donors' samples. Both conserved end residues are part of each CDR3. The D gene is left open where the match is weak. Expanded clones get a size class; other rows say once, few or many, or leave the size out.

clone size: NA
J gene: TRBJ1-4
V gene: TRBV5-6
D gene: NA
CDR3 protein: CASSLLGAGTNEKLFF
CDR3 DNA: TGTGCCAGCAGCTTGCTAGGGGCAGGAACCAATGAAAAACTGTTTTTT

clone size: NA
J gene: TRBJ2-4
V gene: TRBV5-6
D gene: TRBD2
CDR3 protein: CASSARPGLATVAKNIQYF
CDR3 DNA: TGTGCCAGCAGCGCGAGACCGGGACTAGCGACCGTAGCCAAAAACATTCAGTACTTC

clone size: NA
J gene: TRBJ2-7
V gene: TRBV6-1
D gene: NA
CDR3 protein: CASSVGARSDNSYEQYF
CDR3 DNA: TGTGCCAGCAGTGTGGGGGCGCGAAGCGACAACTCCTACGAGCAGTACTTC

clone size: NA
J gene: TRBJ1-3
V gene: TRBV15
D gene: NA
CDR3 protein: CATSRMRGNTIYF
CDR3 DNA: TGTGCCACCAGCAGAATGAGAGGAAACACCATATATTTT

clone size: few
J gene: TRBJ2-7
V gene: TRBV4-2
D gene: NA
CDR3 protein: CASSQDEGVAGEQYF
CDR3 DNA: TGTGCCAGCAGCCAAGATGAAGGCGTGGCGGGGGAGCAGTACTTC

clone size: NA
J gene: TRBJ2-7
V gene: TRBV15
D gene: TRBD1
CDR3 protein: CATSITRTGSVEQYF
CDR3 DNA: TGTGCCACCAGCATTACTCGGACAGGGAGCGTCGAGCAGTACTTC

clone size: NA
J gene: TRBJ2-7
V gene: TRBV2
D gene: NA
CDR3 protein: CASAGGQGAYEQYF
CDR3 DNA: TGTGCCAGCGCGGGGGGCCAGGGGGCCTACGAGCAGTACTTC

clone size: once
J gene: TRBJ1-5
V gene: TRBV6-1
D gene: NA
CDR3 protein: CASSEAFRDQPQHF
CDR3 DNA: TGTGCCAGCAGTGAAGCCTTCCGGGATCAGCCCCAGCATTTT

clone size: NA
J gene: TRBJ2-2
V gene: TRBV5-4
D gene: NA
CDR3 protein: CASRPGPSNTGELFF
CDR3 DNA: TGTGCCAGCAGGCCGGGACCGTCGAACACCGGGGAGCTGTTTTTT

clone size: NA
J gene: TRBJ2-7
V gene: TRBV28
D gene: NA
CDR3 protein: CASSLPNVAGWYF
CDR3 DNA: TGTGCCAGCAGTTTACCCAATGTGGCGGGGTGGTACTTC

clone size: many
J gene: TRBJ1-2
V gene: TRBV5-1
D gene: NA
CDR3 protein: CASSPDRSYGYTF
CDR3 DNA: TGCGCCAGCAGCCCCGACAGGAGCTATGGCTACACCTTC

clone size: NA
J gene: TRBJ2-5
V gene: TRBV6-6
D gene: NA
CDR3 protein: CASSSSRSSQETQYF
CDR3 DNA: TGTGCCAGCAGTTCTTCAAGATCCTCCCAAGAGACCCAGTACTTC

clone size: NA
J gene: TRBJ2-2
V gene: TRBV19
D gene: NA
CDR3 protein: CASSIFTSNTGELFF
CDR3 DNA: TGTGCCAGTAGTATCTTCACCTCGAACACCGGGGAGCTGTTTTTT

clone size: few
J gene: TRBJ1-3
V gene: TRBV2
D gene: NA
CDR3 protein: CASSTNRVSGNTIYF
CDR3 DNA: TGTGCCAGCAGCACGAACAGGGTCTCCGGAAACACCATATATTTT

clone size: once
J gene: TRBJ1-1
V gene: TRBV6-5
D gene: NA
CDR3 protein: CASSLRPNTEAFF
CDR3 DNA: TGTGCCAGCAGCCTCCGTCCGAACACTGAAGCTTTCTTT

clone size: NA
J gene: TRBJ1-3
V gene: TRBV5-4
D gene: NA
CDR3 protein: CASSLDGNTIYF
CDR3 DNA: TGTGCCAGCAGCTTGGATGGAAACACCATATATTTT

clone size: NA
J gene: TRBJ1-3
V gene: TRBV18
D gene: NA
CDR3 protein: CASSPDSASGNTIYF
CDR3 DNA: TGTGCCAGCTCACCGGACAGCGCCTCTGGAAACACCATATATTTT

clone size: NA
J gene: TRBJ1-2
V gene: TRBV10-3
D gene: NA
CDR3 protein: CAISAWDYGYTF
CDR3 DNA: TGTGCCATCAGTGCTTGGGATTATGGCTACACCTTC

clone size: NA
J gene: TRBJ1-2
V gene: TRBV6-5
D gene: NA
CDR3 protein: CASSWGDLYNYTF
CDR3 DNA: TGTGCCAGCAGCTGGGGGGACTTATACAACTACACCTTC